These 20 T cell receptor beta chains came from one sample sequenced in a study of Ad26.COV2.S vaccination and SARS-CoV-2 variants. As to treatment: over 15 received Ad26.COV2.S at low or high dose, single or two shots; about 5 received placebo; per-sample allocation not given. Sampling took place 63 days after the first vaccine or placebo injection. Generated by immunoSEQ multiplex PCR, the TCRdb table keeps only in-frame clones and is missing some. Of approximately 300,000 clones listed, roughly 80% were seen once; the top ten hold 2.1%. Sequencing used peripheral blood, obtained in a trial of Ad26.COV2.S vaccine versus placebo. These receptors were taken from a person between 18 and 65 years old who received the Ad26.COV2.S COVID-19 vaccine or a placebo.

The rearrangement uses TRBV10-3 and TRBJ1-2; perhaps TRBD1 as D (6 bases). The germline CDR1 and CDR2 sequences are ENHRY and SYGVKD. Trimming cost V 7 bases and J 6 bases, with 18 bases left between them. This CDR3 is 14 amino acids long. The CDR3 loop is CAINPQGSGHGYTF. CDR3 DNA sequence: TGTGCCATCAACCCACAGGGTTCAGGGCATGGCTACACCTTC.

The genes are TRBV6-5 and TRBJ1-2, with D hard to call. Trimming took 6 bases from V and 0 from J, leaving 14 bases between them. Germline lookup yields CDR1 MNHEY and CDR2 SVGAGI. This CDR3 comprises 15 residues. CDR3 in DNA: TGTGCCAGCAGCAGATGGACGGATTCTAACTATGGCTACACCTTC. It translates to CASSRWTDSNYGYTF.

The rearrangement links TRBV15 to TRBJ1-1; D gene unclear. Germline CDR1 LNHNV, CDR2 YYDKDF (reference sequence). CDR3 size: 14 residues. The V end lost 0 bases, the J end lost 5 bases, and 10 bases lay between the germline ends. The CDR3 DNA is TGTGCCACCAGCAGAGATAAGGTTACAACTGAAGCTTTCTTT. Its protein is CATSRDKVTTEAFF.

To note about this clone: This CDR3 is also generated by other DNA sequences in the sample. V is TRBV28 and J is TRBJ1-2; D not resolved. V lost 6 bases, J lost 4 bases, and 15 bases lay in between. Looked up from germline, CDR1 is MDHEN and CDR2 is SYDVKM. This CDR3 region has 14 residues. The CDR3 spells CASSPGGPFYGYTF. For the CDR3, the DNA is TGTGCCAGCAGCCCGGGAGGGCCCTTCTATGGCTACACCTTC.

The V and J genes are TRBV6-2 or TRBV6-3 and TRBJ2-7; 10 bases are a match to TRBD1. V trimming: 2 bases; J trimming: 7 bases; junction bases outside the gene matches: 11. The CDR3 sequence is 16 residues long. Per the germline V gene, CDR1 is MNHEY and CDR2 is SVGEGT. CDR3 sequence: CASSYPSRQGAREQYF. In DNA form, the CDR3 reads TGTGCCAGCAGTTACCCCAGCCGACAGGGGGCGCGGGAGCAGTACTTC.

This CDR3 is CASRPLGQGNTGELFF. DNA of the CDR3: TGTGCCAGTAGGCCTTTGGGACAGGGGAACACCGGGGAGCTGTTTTTT. The chain links TRBV19 to TRBJ2-2, with 9 bases fitting TRBD1. The CDR3 runs 16 residues. The trim removed 6 bases at V and 1 base at J, leaving 6 bases unmatched. Germline CDR1 LNHDA, CDR2 SQIVND (reference sequence).

The chain has TRBV5-1 and TRBJ1-1; no clear D. The germline V gene encodes CDR1 SGHRS and CDR2 YFSETQ. The V gene lost 4 bases and the J gene lost 1 base, with 14 bases spanning the gap. The CDR3 covers 15 residues. CDR3 nucleotide sequence: TGCGCCAGCAGCGCGCTGACGGATGGGAACACTGAAGCTTTCTTT. Protein product: CASSALTDGNTEAFF. Drawing the rest from reference TRBV5-1 and TRBJ1-1, the complete variable domain is KAGVTQTPRYLIKTRGQQVTLSCSPISGHRSVSWYQQTPGQGLQFLFEYFSETQRNKGNFPGRFSGRQFSNSRSEMNVSTLELGDSALYLCASSALTDGNTEAFFGQGTRLTVV.

The V and J genes are TRBV5-1 and TRBJ2-1; D may match TRBD1 or TRBD2 (5 bases each). CDR1 and CDR2 from the germline V gene are SGHRS and YFSETQ. V shed 0 bases and J shed 8 bases, with 9 bases lying between them. The CDR3 contains 13 residues. DNA for the CDR3: TGCGCCAGCAGCTTGGCGCTGGGGGATGAGCAGTTCTTC. Its translation: CASSLALGDEQFF.

V is TRBV27 and J is TRBJ1-5; possibly TRBD1 for D (5 bases). This CDR3 comprises 14 residues. Per germline, CDR1 MNHEY and CDR2 SMNVEV (reference sequence). V lost 3 bases and J lost 6, with 12 bases in between. CDR3 in amino acids: CASSFPGLGQPQHF. The CDR3 DNA reads as TGTGCCAGCAGTTTCCCAGGGTTGGGTCAGCCCCAGCATTTT.

The chain uses TRBV18 and TRBJ2-6, with TRBD2 as a possible D gene (5 bases). This CDR3 region has 19 residues. With 3 bases removed from V and 0 bases from J, the gap between germline ends came to 18 bases. Germline CDR1 and CDR2: KGHSH and LQKENI. The CDR3 region is CASSPESGYQISGANVLTF. Here the CDR3 DNA reads TGTGCCAGCTCACCCGAATCGGGGTACCAGATCTCTGGGGCCAACGTCCTGACTTTC.

V is TRBV6-5 and J is TRBJ2-7; 8 nucleotides match TRBD2. V shed 4 bases, J shed 0 bases, and the junction held 5 bases outside the gene matches. The CDR3 consists of 15 residues. CDR1 is MNHEY, CDR2 SVGAGI, per germline. CDR3 bases: TGTGCCAGCAGTTTGGCGGGGGGCCGCTCCTACGAGCAGTACTTC. The encoded protein is CASSLAGGRSYEQYF.

V is TRBV6-5 and J is TRBJ2-2; the D is unclear. The germline gives CDR1 MNHEY, CDR2 SVGAGI. Trimming pared 5 bases from V and 6 bases from J, leaving 16 bases between. The CDR3 sequence is 15 residues long. CDR3 in DNA: TGTGCCAGCAGTACCCAGACCCGTGCCGCCGGGGAGCTGTTTTTT. Translated, it gives CASSTQTRAAGELFF.

V and J are TRBV16 and TRBJ2-3, with TRBD1 matching over 8 bases. CDR3 length: 14 amino acids. CDR1 is KGHSY and CDR2 is FQNENV in the germline V gene. V dropped 4 bases and J dropped 3; count of bases not matched to a gene: 3. DNA of the CDR3: TGTGCCAGCAGCCGACAGGGGAGAACAGATACGCAGTATTTT. Translating it yields CASSRQGRTDTQYF.

About this clone itself: This CDR3 is also generated by other DNA sequences in the sample. This chain uses TRBV6-5 with TRBJ1-1; D call uncertain. Germline values: CDR1 MNHEY, CDR2 SVGAGI. This CDR3 is built from 12 residues. V shed 6 bases and J shed 3 bases, with 8 bases lying between them. The CDR3 sequence is CASSLRDTEAFF. Written as DNA, the CDR3 is TGTGCCAGCAGCCTCCGGGACACTGAAGCTTTCTTT.

The V gene is TRBV7-3, the J gene TRBJ2-6, with D uncertain. The CDR3 has 15 amino acids. Germline V gene lookup returns CDR1 SGHTA and CDR2 FQGTGA. V dropped 5 bases and J dropped 0 bases, with 8 bases sitting between them. DNA of the CDR3: TGTGCCAGCAGCCCTCAGAGCTCTGGGGCCAACGTCCTGACTTTC. Its translation: CASSPQSSGANVLTF. The entire variable domain, with the rest obtained from reference TRBV7-3 and TRBJ2-6, is as follows: GAGVSQTPSNKVTEKGKYVELRCDPISGHTALYWYRQSLGQGPEFLIYFQGTGAADDSGLPNDRFFAVRPEGSVSTLKIQRTERGDSAVYLCASSPQSSGANVLTFGAGSRLTVL.

Of note for this clone: Distinct nucleotide sequences in the sample also encode this CDR3. V gene TRBV18 combines with J gene TRBJ2-5; no clear D gene. This CDR3 region has 13 residues. V was trimmed by 3 bases and J by 5 bases, leaving 10 bases between them. From germline, CDR1 is KGHSH and CDR2 LQKENI. CDR3 coding DNA: TGTGCCAGCTCACCGGGTACGGCGGAGACCCAGTACTTC. This sequence encodes CASSPGTAETQYF.

This clone is a singleton in its sample. J is TRBJ1-1 and V is TRBV10-3; tentatively, D is TRBD1 (6 bases). This CDR3 is built from 16 residues. The ends were cut back, 4 bases at V and 3 bases at J, with 18 bases in the middle. Germline CDR1 is ENHRY and CDR2 is SYGVKD. The CDR3 DNA reads TGTGCCATCAGTGGCGCTGGGGGGCTAGGGGACACTGAAGCTTTCTTT. Amino acids: CAISGAGGLGDTEAFF.

This chain uses TRBV28 with TRBJ1-1; unclear D gene. V lost 2 bases to trimming and J lost 3 bases, with 16 bases between them. Germline V gives CDR1 MDHEN, CDR2 SYDVKM. The CDR3 is made up of 16 amino acids. The chain's CDR3 is CASSLVSTEWDTEAFF. The CDR3 DNA is TGTGCCAGCAGTTTAGTATCCACAGAATGGGACACTGAAGCTTTCTTT.

The chain carries TRBV9 and TRBJ2-1, with 8 bases matching TRBD1. This CDR3 has 15 residues. The V gene's germline CDR1 is SGDLS and CDR2 YYNGEE. V was clipped by 0 bases and J by 3 bases; unmatched bases: 2. CDR3 nucleotides: TGTGCCAGCAGCGTAGAGGGGACAGGCTACAATGAGCAGTTCTTC. It encodes CASSVEGTGYNEQFF.

The V call is TRBV13, the J call TRBJ2-2, with D possibly TRBD2 on 6 matching bases. V lost 3 bases, J lost 0 bases, and 8 bases lay in between. The CDR3 has 15 residues. Germline values: CDR1 PRHDT, CDR2 FYEKMQ (reference sequence). CDR3 loop: CASSLGLSNTGELFF. The CDR3 region has the DNA TGTGCCAGCAGCTTGGGACTGTCGAACACCGGGGAGCTGTTTTTT. Full variable domain (missing parts from reference TRBV13 and TRBJ2-2): AAGVIQSPRHLIKEKRETATLKCYPIPRHDTVYWYQQGPGQDPQFLISFYEKMQSDKGSIPDRFSAQQFSDYHSELNMSSLELGDSALYFCASSLGLSNTGELFFGEGSRLTVL.